Here is one T cell receptor beta chain with its context. The entry originates in a study of blood T cell repertoires in COVID-19. Study details: Some COVID-19 samples were acute and others convalescent; all came from the United States, Italy and Spain.

Authors' processing steps: Scientists estimated how many nucleated cells there were by amplifying reference gene primers. Sequenced by immunoSEQ multiplex PCR; TCRdb stores in-frame clones only, minus some. The V and J calls and the clone size are those of that table, but D and trimming were determined from the DNA. The data contain about 120,000 clones, less than 95% of them singletons. Material: peripheral blood. This TCR was sampled from a human donor with active COVID-19. The donor label of this sample is uncertain.

The CDR3 is CASSVTVGDTQYF. CDR3 nucleotide sequence: TGTGCCAGCAGCGTTACTGTCGGGGATACGCAGTATTTT. V and J are TRBV9 and TRBJ2-3; no reliable D call. This CDR3 contains 13 residues. The germline CDR1 and CDR2 sequences are SGDLS and YYNGEE. Trimming shortened V by 2 bases and J by 6 bases, and 10 bases separated the two germline ends.